This TCR beta chain stems from a study of vaccination effects on CD4 cells after COVID-19 (dated by TCRdb to about 2022). Broadly, across the study: To identify antigen-specific CD4+ T cell clonotypes by their expansion, the ViraFEST assay first stimulated PBMC with viral peptide pools and then applied TCR sequencing. SARS-CoV-2 spike-specific CD4+ TCR repertoires from before and after mRNA vaccination were compared in COVID-19 convalescent patients and in infection-naive vaccine recipients. After vaccination, three convalescent patients were sampled at an early time point (day +14) and at a late time point (day +241, +227 and +161, respectively). Cultures from other donors in the study were sequenced with the Oncomine TCR Beta short-read assay on an Illumina iSeq 100. A total of over nine COVID-19 convalescent patients and a few SARS-CoV-2-naive healthy vaccine recipients were included in the full study. About 2.2 million PBMC per well were cultured in IMDM with roughly 5% human AB serum, roughly 11 IU/ml IL-2 and gentamicin, plus 10 ug/ml peptides. Across the study, the median time from the second dose to post-vaccine sampling was 72 days (range 14 to 241). What the research found in general, with its limitations: Marked clonal contraction was observed in both infection-induced and vaccine-induced clones at late post-vaccination timepoints, consistent with waning T cell responses. The study was limited by a small number of convalescent patients, and early post-infection timepoints were lacking. In convalescent patients, the post-vaccine spike-reactive repertoire was composed mainly of new vaccine-induced clones that were largely distinct from infection-induced clones.

A note on this clone: The antigen this receptor binds is unknown. No much larger clone exists at a distance of one base, and base qualities are not known.

To prepare the library, the immunoSEQ multiplex PCR assay was applied. TCR beta CDR3 sequencing was performed on DNA from the cultured, isolated CD4+ T cells. For the original study's pipeline: Non-productive TCR sequences were discarded, and reads were trimmed to the CDR3 region, with only CDR3s of 7 or more amino acids retained. The MANAFEST web app was used to identify antigen-specific clonotypes by comparing expansion in peptide wells with expansion in reference cultures. To be called positive, a clone needed expansion at FDR<0.05 compared with the reference and with all other wells, an odds ratio greater than 5, and a frequency greater than 0.1% in two replicate wells. Clonotypes significantly expanded in SARS-CoV-2 spike wells and in at least one common cold coronavirus spike condition were defined as cross-reactive. Levenshtein distance calculated with the stringdist R package was used to assess CDR3 similarity, and unrooted trees were constructed with ape in R 3.6.1. This immuneACCESS table, as held by TCRdb, lists in-frame sequences with V and J called but not all clones. Of the missing ones, under half trace to an unresolved V gene in checked studies; the others have no known cause. From that table come the V and J calls and clone size; the DNA was used to work out D and trimming. The table for this sample lists 35,000 to 45,000 clones; 76% of them were counted only once. Jointly, the top ten make up roughly 3.6% of the sample.

After less than 13 days of culture, CD4+ T cells were isolated with the EasySep CD4+ T cell isolation kit. PCR-confirmed SARS-CoV-2 infection had occurred in convalescent patients between March and December 2020, before the Alpha, Beta and Delta variants emerged in the United States. Participants received two doses of either the BNT162b2 or the mRNA-1273 mRNA SARS-CoV-2 vaccine. Half of the culture medium was replaced with fresh IL-2-containing medium on days 3 and 7. Unless noted otherwise, every peptide stimulation condition was cultured in triplicate wells. Using Ficoll-Paque Plus gradient centrifugation, PBMC were separated from whole blood and then either used fresh or cryopreserved at -140C. The QIAamp micro DNA kit was used to extract genomic DNA from the cultured CD4+ T cells. CDR1 and CDR2 are drawn from the germline V gene: KGHSH, LQKENI. The CDR3 contains 13 residues, cysteine and phenylalanine counted. The DNA shown is the 39-base CDR3, in frame from base 1. V gives up 0 bases and J gives up 10 bases, and the segment between their germline ends measures 12 bases.

This sample comprised CD4+ T cells from PBMCs cultured without peptide, obtained after COVID-19 vaccination. The TCR originated in a human donor who had a prior SARS-CoV-2 infection. This chain is built from TRBV18 and TRBJ1-1, with the D gene too uncertain to name. In nucleotides, the sequence is TGTGCCAGCTCACCACCGGGGTTACGTGTAGCTTTCTTT. Translated, it gives CASSPPGLRVAFF.